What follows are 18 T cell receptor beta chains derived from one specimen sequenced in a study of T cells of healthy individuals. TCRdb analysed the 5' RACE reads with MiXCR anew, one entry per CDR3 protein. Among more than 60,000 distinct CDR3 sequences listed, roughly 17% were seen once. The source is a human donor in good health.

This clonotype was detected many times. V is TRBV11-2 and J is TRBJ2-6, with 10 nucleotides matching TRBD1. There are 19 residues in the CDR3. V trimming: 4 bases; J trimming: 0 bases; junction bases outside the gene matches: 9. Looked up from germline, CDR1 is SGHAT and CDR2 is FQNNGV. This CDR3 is CASSSRQTGGPSGANVLTF. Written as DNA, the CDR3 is TGTGCCAGCAGCTCTAGGCAGACAGGGGGCCCCTCTGGGGCCAACGTCCTGACTTTC.

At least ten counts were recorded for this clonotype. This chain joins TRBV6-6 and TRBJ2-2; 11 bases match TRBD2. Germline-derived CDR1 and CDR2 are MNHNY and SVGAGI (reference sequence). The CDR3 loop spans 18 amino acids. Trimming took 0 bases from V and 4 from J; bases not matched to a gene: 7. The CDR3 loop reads CASSYSSGRASGTGELFF. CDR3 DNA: TGTGCCAGCAGTTACTCTAGCGGGAGGGCCTCGGGCACCGGGGAGCTGTTTTTT.

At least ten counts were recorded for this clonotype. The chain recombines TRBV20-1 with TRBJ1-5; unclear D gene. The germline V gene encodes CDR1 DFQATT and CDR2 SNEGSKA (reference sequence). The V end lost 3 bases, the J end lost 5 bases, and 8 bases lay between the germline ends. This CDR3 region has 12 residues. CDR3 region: CSASKGDQPQHF. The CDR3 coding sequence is TGCAGTGCTAGTAAAGGAGATCAGCCCCAGCATTTT.

In DNA, the CDR3 is TGCGCCAGCAGCCTAGACAGGGCTAGCAATCAGCCCCAGCATTTT. It is translated as CASSLDRASNQPQHF. The chain uses TRBV5-1 and TRBJ1-5; TRBD1 aligns across 7 bases. CDR3 size: 15 residues. Per germline, CDR1 SGHRS and CDR2 YFSETQ. V lost 4 bases, J lost 0 bases, and 4 bases stayed unmatched.

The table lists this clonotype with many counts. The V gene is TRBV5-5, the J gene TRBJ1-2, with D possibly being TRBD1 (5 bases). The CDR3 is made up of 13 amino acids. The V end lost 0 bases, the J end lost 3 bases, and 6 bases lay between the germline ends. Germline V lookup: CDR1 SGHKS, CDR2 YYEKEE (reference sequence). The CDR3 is CASSLGQHYGYTF. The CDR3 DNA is TGTGCCAGCAGCTTGGGACAGCACTATGGCTACACCTTC.

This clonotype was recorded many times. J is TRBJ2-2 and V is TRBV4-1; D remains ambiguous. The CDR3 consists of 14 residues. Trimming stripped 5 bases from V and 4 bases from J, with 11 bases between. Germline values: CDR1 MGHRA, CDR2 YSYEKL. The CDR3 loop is CASSSEYGTGELFF. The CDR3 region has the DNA TGCGCCAGCAGCTCGGAGTATGGCACCGGGGAGCTGTTTTTT.

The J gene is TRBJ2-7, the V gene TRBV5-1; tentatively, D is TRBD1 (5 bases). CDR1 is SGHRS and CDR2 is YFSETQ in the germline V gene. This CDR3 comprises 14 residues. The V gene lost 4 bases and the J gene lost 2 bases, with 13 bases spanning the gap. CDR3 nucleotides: TGCGCCAGCAGCATGGGGCATATTCCCTACGAGCAGTACTTC. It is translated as CASSMGHIPYEQYF.

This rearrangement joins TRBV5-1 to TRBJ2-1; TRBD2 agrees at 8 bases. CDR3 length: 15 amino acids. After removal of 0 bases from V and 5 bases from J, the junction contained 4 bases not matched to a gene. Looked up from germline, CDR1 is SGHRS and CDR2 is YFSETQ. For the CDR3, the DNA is TGCGCCAGCAGCTTGGATCCGGGAGGGGACAATGAGCAGTTCTTC. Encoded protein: CASSLDPGGDNEQFF.

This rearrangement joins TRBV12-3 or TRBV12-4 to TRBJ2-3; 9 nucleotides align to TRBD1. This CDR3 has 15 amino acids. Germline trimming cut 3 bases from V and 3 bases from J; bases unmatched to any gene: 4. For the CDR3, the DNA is TGTGCCAGCAGTTTTCAGGGACAGGGAACAGATACGCAGTATTTT. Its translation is CASSFQGQGTDTQYF.

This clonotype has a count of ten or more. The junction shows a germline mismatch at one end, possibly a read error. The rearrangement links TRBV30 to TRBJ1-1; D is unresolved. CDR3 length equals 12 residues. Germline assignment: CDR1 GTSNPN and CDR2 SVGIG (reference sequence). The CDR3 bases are TGTGCCTGGACGGCCGGACCTGAAGCTTCAATCTTT. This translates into CAWTAGPEASIF.

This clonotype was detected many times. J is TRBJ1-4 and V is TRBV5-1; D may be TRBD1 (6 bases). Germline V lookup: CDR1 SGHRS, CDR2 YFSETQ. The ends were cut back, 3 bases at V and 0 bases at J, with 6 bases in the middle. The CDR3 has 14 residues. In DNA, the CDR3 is TGCGCCAGCAGCTGGACAGCAACTAATGAAAAACTGTTTTTT. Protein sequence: CASSWTATNEKLFF.

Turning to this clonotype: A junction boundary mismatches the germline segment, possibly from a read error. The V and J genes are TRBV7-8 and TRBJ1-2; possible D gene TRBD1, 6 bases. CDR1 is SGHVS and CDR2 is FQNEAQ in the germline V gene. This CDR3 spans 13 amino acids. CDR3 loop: CASSLHREGGYNF. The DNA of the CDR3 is TGTGCCAGCAGCCTCCACAGGGAAGGTGGCTACAACTTC.

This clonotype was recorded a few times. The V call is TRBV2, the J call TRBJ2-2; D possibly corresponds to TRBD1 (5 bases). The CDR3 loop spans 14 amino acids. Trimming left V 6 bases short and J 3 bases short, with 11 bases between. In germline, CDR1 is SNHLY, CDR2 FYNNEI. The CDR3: CASSPDSYTGELFF. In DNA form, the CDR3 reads TGTGCCAGCAGCCCAGACAGTTACACCGGGGAGCTGTTTTTT.

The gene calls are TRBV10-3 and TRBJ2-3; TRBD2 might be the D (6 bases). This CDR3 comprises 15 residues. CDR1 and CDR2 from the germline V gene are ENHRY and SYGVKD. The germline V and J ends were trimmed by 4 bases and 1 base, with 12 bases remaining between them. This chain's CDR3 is CAISGGASGTDTQYF. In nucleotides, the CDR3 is TGTGCCATCAGTGGAGGGGCTAGCGGCACAGATACGCAGTATTTT.

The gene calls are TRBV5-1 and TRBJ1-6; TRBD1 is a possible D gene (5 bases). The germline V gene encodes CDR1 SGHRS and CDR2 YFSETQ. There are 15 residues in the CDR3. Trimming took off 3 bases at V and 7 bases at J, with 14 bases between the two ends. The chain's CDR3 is CASSSYRGINSPLHF. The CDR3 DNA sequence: TGCGCCAGCAGCTCATACCGGGGGATCAATTCACCCCTCCACTTT.

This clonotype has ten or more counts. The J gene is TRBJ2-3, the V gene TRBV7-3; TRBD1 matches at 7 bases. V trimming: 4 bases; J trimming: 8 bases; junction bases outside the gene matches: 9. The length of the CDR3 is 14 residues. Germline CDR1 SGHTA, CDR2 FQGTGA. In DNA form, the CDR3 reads TGTGCCAGCAGCTATAGAGGACAGGATGGTACGCAGTATTTT. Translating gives CASSYRGQDGTQYF.

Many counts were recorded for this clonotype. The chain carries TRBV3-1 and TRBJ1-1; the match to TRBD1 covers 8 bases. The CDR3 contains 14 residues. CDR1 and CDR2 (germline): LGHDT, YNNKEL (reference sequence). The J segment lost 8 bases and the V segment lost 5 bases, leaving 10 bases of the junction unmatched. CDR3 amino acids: CASSWEDRGKEAFF. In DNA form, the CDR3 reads TGTGCCAGCAGCTGGGAAGACAGGGGAAAAGAAGCTTTCTTT.

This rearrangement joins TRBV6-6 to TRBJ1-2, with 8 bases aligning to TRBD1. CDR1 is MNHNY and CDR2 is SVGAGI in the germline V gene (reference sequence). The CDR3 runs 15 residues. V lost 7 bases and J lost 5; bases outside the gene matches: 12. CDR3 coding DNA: TGTGCCAGCACTACGACGGACAGGGCCGGGTATGGCTACACCTTC. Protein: CASTTTDRAGYGYTF.